One sample yielded the 30 T cell receptor beta chains listed below, sequenced in a study of blood T cell repertoires in COVID-19. Produced via immunoSEQ multiplex PCR; TCRdb's table is partial and in-frame only. Counted here are about 240,000 clones, about 83% occurring once; the ten biggest clones make up 9% to 15%. Input material: peripheral blood. These receptors originate from a man older than 75 with acute or convalescent COVID-19.

V usage is TRBV5-4 and J usage is TRBJ1-1, with D possibly being TRBD1 (5 bases). Per germline, CDR1 SGHNT and CDR2 YYREEE (reference sequence). This CDR3 comprises 14 residues. The ends were cut back, 1 base at V and 4 bases at J, with 11 bases in the middle. CDR3 nucleotides: TGTGCCAGCAGCTTGAAGCAGGGTGTCACTGAAGCTTTCTTT. Translation gives CASSLKQGVTEAFF.

The CDR3 here is CASSWDWNTEAFF. CDR3 coding DNA: TGTGCCAGCAGTTGGGACTGGAACACTGAAGCTTTCTTT. The chain joins TRBV2 to TRBJ1-1, with a tentative D call TRBD1 (5 bases). Germline V gene sequence: CDR1 SNHLY, CDR2 FYNNEI. The CDR3 loop spans 13 amino acids. V lost 5 bases and J 1 base, leaving 8 bases between the germline ends. Based on the CDR3 plus reference TRBV2 and TRBJ1-1, the full variable domain is EPEVTQTPSHQVTQMGQEVILRCVPISNHLYFYWYRQILGQKVEFLVSFYNNEISEKSEIFDDQFSVERPDGSNFTLKIRSTKLEDSAMYFCASSWDWNTEAFFGQGTRLTVV.

The chain combines TRBV9 with TRBJ1-6, with a weak D call TRBD1 (6 bases). V lost 4 bases and J 5 bases, leaving 13 bases between the germline ends. The CDR3 length is 15 residues. Germline V lookup: CDR1 SGDLS, CDR2 YYNGEE. The CDR3 loop is CASSTTWDNNSPLHF. CDR3 DNA: TGTGCCAGCAGCACCACGTGGGACAATAATTCACCCCTCCACTTT.

This clone was recorded once. V gene TRBV3-1 (or the pseudogene TRBV3-2) combines with J gene TRBJ2-2; 7 nucleotides line up with TRBD1. V lost 3 bases to trimming and J lost 2 bases; unmatched junction nucleotides: 3. The CDR3 runs to 15 residues. The germline V gene has CDR1 LGHDT and CDR2 YNNKEL (reference sequence). The DNA of the CDR3 is TGTGCCAGCAGCCAGGGACAGATAAACACCGGGGAGCTGTTTTTT. It codes for CASSQGQINTGELFF.

The CDR3 sequence: CASSVGIRQGFDTEAFF. The CDR3 DNA follows: TGTGCCAGCAGCGTAGGTATTAGGCAGGGTTTCGACACTGAAGCTTTCTTT. The V gene is TRBV9, the J gene TRBJ1-1, with a tentative D call TRBD1 (5 bases). Trimming took 0 bases from V and 3 from J, leaving 18 bases between them. The CDR3 extends over 17 amino acids. The germline CDR1 and CDR2 sequences are SGDLS and YYNGEE.

Concerning this clone: Other DNA sequences in this specimen translate into the identical CDR3. The chain links TRBV25-1 to TRBJ2-7, with 7 bases matching TRBD2. CDR1 is MGHDK, CDR2 SYGVNS, per germline. This CDR3 is 11 amino acids long. V lost 7 bases to trimming and J lost 4 bases; unmatched junction nucleotides: 1. The chain's CDR3 is CASTRGYEQYF. The DNA of the CDR3 is TGTGCCAGCACGCGGGGGTACGAGCAGTACTTC.

The chain has TRBV6-6 and TRBJ1-5; D gene ambiguous. The CDR3 covers 15 residues. Per germline, CDR1 MNHNY and CDR2 SVGAGI (reference sequence). V gave up 10 bases and J gave up 2 bases, with 18 bases separating them. CDR3 in DNA: TGTGCCACCGTAGAAGGAGTGAGAGGCAATCAGCCCCAGCATTTT. This translates into CATVEGVRGNQPQHF.

This clone appeared a few times. Different DNA sequences within this sample yield the same CDR3. The chain is built from TRBV11-3 and TRBJ2-1, with TRBD1 matching 8 bases. The CDR3 runs to 16 residues. In germline, CDR1 is SGHNT, CDR2 YENEEA. Unmatched junction bases numbered 6, after V lost 1 base and J lost 4 bases. In nucleotides, the CDR3 is TGTGCCAGCAGCTTAGGCGGGACAGGTTTATACAATGAGCAGTTCTTC. Its translation is CASSLGGTGLYNEQFF.

The V call is TRBV7-2, the J call TRBJ1-6, with 9 bases aligning to TRBD1. V was clipped by 5 bases and J by 9 bases; unmatched bases: 8. Germline-derived CDR1 and CDR2 are SGHTA and FQGNSA. The CDR3 is 15 amino acids. Written as DNA, the CDR3 is TGTGCCAGCAGCCGTGACGGGACAGGGAGTTCACCCCTCCACTTT. This translates into CASSRDGTGSSPLHF.

The chain is built from TRBV10-1 and TRBJ2-7; 13 bases line up with TRBD2. Germline-derived CDR1 and CDR2 are WNHNN and SYGVQD (reference sequence). The CDR3 sequence is 14 residues long. V was clipped by 11 bases and J by 0 bases; unmatched bases: 4. The chain's CDR3 is CAGRTSGSSYEQYF. The DNA of the CDR3 is TGCGCCGGACGGACTAGCGGGAGCTCCTACGAGCAGTACTTC.

The rearrangement links TRBV27 to TRBJ2-4; tentative D call: TRBD2 (5 bases). CDR3 size: 15 residues. The V end was cut by 4 bases, the J end by 0 bases, with 10 bases between. CDR1 is MNHEY and CDR2 is SMNVEV in the germline V gene (reference sequence). CDR3 sequence (DNA): TGTGCCAGCAGTTCCGGACTGGTAGCCAAAAACATTCAGTACTTC. Encoded protein: CASSSGLVAKNIQYF.

The chain joins TRBV14 to TRBJ1-1; 10 bases match TRBD1. The germline CDR1 and CDR2 sequences are SGHDN and FVKESK. V lost 4 bases to trimming and J lost 4 bases; unmatched junction nucleotides: 6. There are 15 residues in the CDR3. The CDR3 region has the DNA TGTGCCAGCAGCCCGCGGGACAGGGGCACCACTGAAGCTTTCTTT. Translating it yields CASSPRDRGTTEAFF.

The chain employs TRBV7-2 and TRBJ1-1, with unresolved D. The ends were cut back, 1 base at V and 1 base at J, with 7 bases in the middle. This CDR3 region has 14 residues. Germline CDR1 reads SGHTA; CDR2 reads FQGNSA. The CDR3 spells CASSLDTPNTEAFF. The CDR3, as DNA: TGTGCCAGCAGCTTAGACACCCCGAACACTGAAGCTTTCTTT.

The CDR3 nucleotides are TGTGCCAGTAGTATAGACTGGACAGGCAACTATGGCTACACCTTC. Its translation is CASSIDWTGNYGYTF. This chain uses TRBV19 with TRBJ1-2; 7 positions agree with TRBD1. Trimming took 0 bases from V and 2 from J; bases not matched to a gene: 3. Germline assignment: CDR1 LNHDA and CDR2 SQIVND (reference sequence). The CDR3 totals 15 residues.

V and J are TRBV4-2 and TRBJ1-4, with TRBD1 identical over 7 bases. Trimming at V came to 4 bases and at J to 3 bases, leaving 8 bases not matched to a gene. This CDR3 comprises 16 residues. Germline assignment: CDR1 LGHNA and CDR2 YNFKEQ. For the CDR3, the DNA is TGTGCCAGCAGCCTAATGCCGGGACAGCCTAATGAAAAACTGTTTTTT. Its translation is CASSLMPGQPNEKLFF.

The count of this clone is one. The chain uses TRBV6-1 and TRBJ1-5; a possible D gene is TRBD1 (5 bases). The CDR3 is made up of 15 amino acids. The germline V gene has CDR1 MNHNS and CDR2 SASEGT. Deletions cut 2 bases from V and 6 bases from J, with 14 bases between. The CDR3 sequence is CASSESGRVGQPQHF. CDR3 DNA sequence: TGTGCCAGCAGTGAATCGGGCAGGGTCGGTCAGCCCCAGCATTTT.

The rearrangement links TRBV29-1 to TRBJ1-2; TRBD1 agrees at 10 bases. The CDR3 covers 15 residues. The V and J ends lost 4 bases and 4 bases, in that order; junction bases with no gene match: 9. The germline V gene has CDR1 SQVTM and CDR2 ANQGSEA. Written as DNA, the CDR3 is TGCAGCGTTGGGGAGGGACAGGGGATGGGCTATGGCTACACCTTC. Translated, it gives CSVGEGQGMGYGYTF. The full variable domain, in which reference TRBV29-1 and TRBJ1-2 provide the parts outside the CDR3, is SAVISQKPSRDICQRGTSLTIQCQVDSQVTMMFWYRQQPGQSLTLIATANQGSEATYESGFVIDKFPISRPNLTFSTLTVSNMSPEDSSIYLCSVGEGQGMGYGYTFGSGTRLTVV.

The gene calls are TRBV7-9 and TRBJ1-4, with unresolved D. The V and J ends lost 5 bases and 0 bases respectively, with 16 bases between them. Germline V gene lookup returns CDR1 SEHNR and CDR2 FQNEAQ (reference sequence). There are 17 residues in the CDR3. The CDR3 DNA is TGTGCCAGCAGCGCTCCTAACGCCGTTGCAACTAATGAAAAACTGTTTTTT. Translated, it gives CASSAPNAVATNEKLFF.

The rearrangement joins TRBV28 to TRBJ1-2; D might be TRBD1 (5 bases). Germline V lookup: CDR1 MDHEN, CDR2 SYDVKM. CDR3 length equals 16 residues. The V end lost 1 base, the J end lost 0 bases, and 12 bases lay between the germline ends. The CDR3 bases are TGTGCCAGCAGTTTATCCGCCCAGGGCTCTAACTATGGCTACACCTTC. Translating gives CASSLSAQGSNYGYTF.

This clone has just a few counts. This chain joins TRBV15 and TRBJ1-5, with 7 bases identical to TRBD1. The trim removed 5 bases at V and 3 bases at J, leaving 4 bases unmatched. The CDR3 extends over 14 amino acids. Germline V CDR1 and CDR2: LNHNV, YYDKDF (reference sequence). The CDR3 DNA sequence: TGTGCCACCAGCTTCGGACAGGACAATCAGCCCCAGCATTTT. Its protein is CATSFGQDNQPQHF.

This sequence joins TRBV27 and TRBJ1-4; no clear D gene. Germline V gene sequence: CDR1 MNHEY, CDR2 SMNVEV (reference sequence). Trimming took off 2 bases at V and 10 bases at J, with 11 bases between the two ends. The CDR3 extends over 13 amino acids. The CDR3, as DNA: TGTGCCAGCAGTTTAAACGGGGTCGGAAAACTGTTTTTT. The encoded protein is CASSLNGVGKLFF.

The V and J genes are TRBV3-1 (or the pseudogene TRBV3-2) and TRBJ1-6; the D is unclear. Trimming stripped 0 bases from V and 9 bases from J, with 15 bases between. This CDR3 comprises 16 residues. CDR1 and CDR2 from the germline V gene are LGHDT and YNNKEL (reference sequence). The CDR3: CASSQETELRGSPLHF. CDR3 sequence (DNA): TGTGCCAGCAGCCAAGAAACGGAATTGCGGGGTTCACCCCTCCACTTT.

This chain links TRBV18 with TRBJ2-1, with D maybe TRBD2 (6 bases). Trimming pared 0 bases from V and 4 bases from J, leaving 10 bases between. CDR1 KGHSH and CDR2 LQKENI come from the germline V gene. The CDR3 loop spans 15 amino acids. In DNA form, the CDR3 reads TGTGCCAGCTCACCACCGGGGGGACCTTACAATGAGCAGTTCTTC. Translation: CASSPPGGPYNEQFF. Complete variable domain (other parts from reference TRBV18 and TRBJ2-1): NAGVMQNPRHLVRRRGQEARLRCSPMKGHSHVYWYRQLPEEGLKFMVYLQKENIIDESGMPKERFSAEFPKEGPSILRIQQVVRGDSAAYFCASSPPGGPYNEQFFGPGTRLTVL.

This sequence joins TRBV19 and TRBJ2-3, with a possible D match to TRBD2 (6 bases). CDR1 LNHDA and CDR2 SQIVND come from the germline V gene (reference sequence). Trimming cost V 5 bases and J 1 base, with 7 bases left between them. The CDR3 has 13 amino acids. The CDR3 protein is CASSASGTDTQYF. The DNA for the CDR3 is TGTGCCAGTAGTGCTAGCGGCACAGATACGCAGTATTTT.

The rearrangement uses TRBV29-1 and TRBJ1-1; weak D call: TRBD1 (5 bases). Germline CDR1 and CDR2: SQVTM and ANQGSEA. CDR3 length: 12 residues. V was cut by 6 bases and J by 10 bases, with 18 bases left in between. The DNA of the CDR3 is TGCAGCGTGGGGCAAGGAGTAGAGCGAGCTTTCTTT. Protein: CSVGQGVERAFF.

This chain uses TRBV6-5 with TRBJ1-2; 7 bases match TRBD1. Per germline, CDR1 MNHEY and CDR2 SVGAGI. The CDR3 covers 11 residues. For the CDR3, the DNA is TGTGCTTCCGGGACAGCCTATGGCTACACCTTC. This sequence encodes CASGTAYGYTF.

The chain employs TRBV3-1 (or the pseudogene TRBV3-2) and TRBJ1-4; 10 bases are a match to TRBD1. The CDR3 extends over 20 amino acids. V was clipped by 4 bases and J by 0 bases; unmatched bases: 14. Germline V gives CDR1 LGHDT, CDR2 YNNKEL (reference sequence). The CDR3 DNA is TGTGCCAGCAGCCTAAAATACCGGGACAGGGGAATTGCAACTAATGAAAAACTGTTTTTT. Amino acid sequence: CASSLKYRDRGIATNEKLFF.

About this clone itself: Other DNA variants within this sample encode the same CDR3. This chain links TRBV5-1 with TRBJ1-3; D possibly corresponds to TRBD1 (6 bases). Deletions cut 4 bases from V and 4 bases from J, with 15 bases between. Germline values: CDR1 SGHRS, CDR2 YFSETQ. This CDR3 is 15 amino acids long. This chain's CDR3 is CASSLVGAGGNTIYF. The CDR3 nucleotides read TGCGCCAGCAGCCTAGTGGGGGCAGGAGGAAACACCATATATTTT.

This clone has a handful of counts. The chain links TRBV29-1 to TRBJ2-4; perhaps TRBD2 as D (5 bases). With 2 bases removed from V and 9 bases from J, the gap between germline ends came to 11 bases. This CDR3 region has 12 residues. Germline CDR1 SQVTM, CDR2 ANQGSEA. In DNA, the CDR3 is TGCAGCGTTGAAACGGGGAGTCTCATTCAGTACTTC. Its translation: CSVETGSLIQYF.

The CDR3 protein is CASSLFRQDYGYTF. In DNA form, the CDR3 reads TGTGCCAGCAGTTTATTTCGGCAGGACTATGGCTACACCTTC. The chain has TRBV28 and TRBJ1-2, with D hard to call. The V end lost 1 base, the J end lost 3 bases, and 9 bases lay between the germline ends. This CDR3 contains 14 residues. CDR1 is MDHEN, CDR2 SYDVKM, per germline.